A selection of T cell receptor beta chains follows, all from one sample in a study of blood T cell repertoires in COVID-19. The assay was immunoSEQ multiplex PCR, and TCRdb's table has in-frame clones only and misses some. The sample consists of about 240,000 clones, around 89% of them appearing once. The sample consisted of PBMCs or T cells enriched from blood (not recorded which). These receptors were obtained from a man aged 40-55 years who had recovered from COVID-19. Both conserved end residues are part of each CDR3. The order of the fields is J gene, D gene, clone size, V gene, CDR3 DNA, CDR3 protein. D genes are given only for firm matches. The size entry is marked missing in some rows and otherwise reads once, few, many or a size class.

TRBJ2-1 TRBD2 NA TRBV24-1 TGTGCCACCAGTGATTATGTGGCGGGAGGGCTGGGTGAGCAGTTCTTC CATSDYVAGGLGEQFF
TRBJ1-5 NA NA TRBV12-3/TRBV12-4 TGTGCCAGCATTAGATTCTTGGATCAGCCCCAGCATTTT CASIRFLDQPQHF
TRBJ2-1 TRBD2 once TRBV7-7 TGTGCTAGCAGCTTAGCCGGGGGGGCGAATGAGCAGTTCTTC CASSLAGGANEQFF
TRBJ1-1 NA NA TRBV29-1 TGCAGCGTTCACAGGGTTTTGGACACTGAAGCTTTCTTT CSVHRVLDTEAFF
TRBJ2-3 TRBD2 NA TRBV9 TGTGCCACACCGACTAGCGGGAGCACAGATACGCAGTATTTT CATPTSGSTDTQYF
TRBJ1-2 NA once TRBV12-3/TRBV12-4 TGTGCCAGCAGTTCGACAGAGCGCGTGGGCTACACCTTC CASSSTERVGYTF
TRBJ2-1 TRBD2 NA TRBV5-1 TGCGCCAGCAGCTTGGTGTCTAGCGGGAGACTCCTGTTCAATGAGCAGTTCTTC CASSLVSSGRLLFNEQFF
TRBJ1-5 NA NA TRBV6-2/TRBV6-3 TGTGCCAGCAGTTATCATCCTACCGATCAGCCCCAGCATTTT CASSYHPTDQPQHF
TRBJ2-7 TRBD1 NA TRBV3-1/TRBV3-2 TGTGCCAGCAGCCAACCCCGACAGGGTGGAAGTTACGAGCAGTACTTC CASSQPRQGGSYEQYF
TRBJ2-1 NA NA TRBV4-1 TGCGCCAGCAGCCAAGTTCGGTACTACAATGAGCAGTTCTTC CASSQVRYYNEQFF
TRBJ1-4 NA NA TRBV5-1 TGCGCCAGCAGTCAGGAACCGAATGAAAAACTGTTTTTT CASSQEPNEKLFF